This T cell receptor (beta chain) was obtained from a study of cytomegalovirus exposure and HLA in healthy donors (dated by TCRdb to 2017 to 2019). Broadly, across the study: According to an earlier analysis of 587 of the donors, some 180 million T cells yielded some 120 million unique TCR beta sequences and about 300 Gb of sequence data. An early release covering roughly 580 HLA-typed donors comprised approximately 300 gigabases of sequencing data and around 80 million unique TCR sequences. Among the roughly 370 genotyped donors, approximately 76% belonged to the genetic ancestry cluster associated with self-reported Caucasian donors. The study aimed to test whether cataloging public T cell receptors could reveal signatures of past pathogen exposure. The study profiled the T cell repertoires of hundreds of subjects by immunosequencing and related them to cytomegalovirus serostatus. Besides the first cohort of approximately 710 subjects, a separate validation cohort made up of 120 different subjects was used. To predict cytomegalovirus infection status, the study brought together high-throughput TCR immunosequencing, statistical association of individual TCRs with disease status, and machine learning. A later analysis re-examined previously published TCR beta repertoires from roughly 720 donors and added high-resolution HLA genotyping to investigate patterns of TCR occurrence. Rather than using new phenotypic data, the later analysis identified candidate immune exposures from TCR beta sequences and from how often those sequences occurred across donors. An earlier analysis of roughly 580 of the donors used high-throughput TCR beta sequencing to judge whether each TCR beta V gene segment behaved as functional or pseudogenic. Donor age, sex, ethnicity and CMV serostatus were compiled alongside the repertoire data. Genome-wide SNP genotypes for about 65% of the 666 donors were used in a later genetic analysis, which treated that subset as a discovery cohort. Every repertoire in the discovery cohort had been generated on one and the same sequencing platform. Both class I and class II loci were covered by HLA typing, at four-digit resolution. Typing coverage varied by locus: roughly 620-630 donors for A, B, C, DRB1 and DQB1; more than 500 for DQA1; some 610 for DPA1; some 470 for DPB1. Because of strong linkage in the cohort, roughly five DR-DQ haplotypes were treated as single units for association and clustering. Among roughly 400 genotyped donors of the cohort, an average of approximately 240,000 unique TCR beta nucleotide sequences was sequenced per donor, of which about 19% were non-productive.

The library was built by means of the immunoSEQ multiplex PCR assay. For the multiplex PCR, a mixture combining 60 forward primers for TCR Vbeta segments and 13 reverse primers for TCR Jbeta segments was used. The CDR3 region of rearranged TCR beta genes was amplified from genomic DNA with a multiplex PCR assay. The amplified TCR beta libraries were sequenced on the Illumina HiSeq System as 87-base-pair reads. Per the source publication's procedure: A later analysis counted tens of millions of unique TCR beta chains across the 690 or so repertoires, and roughly 11 million of these chains were shared by at least two donors. Raw reads were error-corrected and collapsed into unique sequences by a nearest-neighbor algorithm in which closely related sequences were merged to remove PCR and sequencing errors. Alignment of CDR3 sequences to IMGT reference sequences was used to assign V, D and J gene segments. For a sequence to be retained, at least a six-nucleotide match to both a V gene segment and a J gene segment was required. A rearrangement counted as productive if the CDR3 had no stop codons and remained in frame with V and J, and every other rearrangement counted as non-productive. CDR3 was defined according to IMGT convention as the region running from the second conserved V-encoded cysteine to the conserved J-encoded phenylalanine. In an earlier analysis of more than 550 of the donors, sequences lacking an unambiguous match to a single V gene segment were excluded. In an earlier analysis of some 590 of the donors, V segments were called functional above 56.7% productive rearrangements and were called segregating when the between-donor standard deviation exceeded 5%. To diagnose cytomegalovirus status from the catalog of TCR beta chain sequences, a statistical classification framework was built. V and J gene assignment, in a later analysis, came from comparing TCR nucleotide sequences with IMGT/GENE-DB human TR gene sequences. In a later analysis, CDR3 sequences and most-parsimonious VDJ recombination scenarios were assigned using the TCRdist pipeline. A later analysis defined each TCR beta chain by its CDR3 amino acid sequence plus V-gene family, and excluded reads lacking a unique V-gene family. In a later analysis, approximately 640 highly shared, low-generation-probability nucleotide sequences were removed to address suspected cross-contamination and a sequencing artifact. In a later analysis, a clonal expansion index for each public chain was calculated from normalized within-repertoire ranks of inferred template counts. In a later analysis, generation probabilities were computed using a VDJ recombination model fitted to out-of-frame rearrangements, and the results were checked against IGoR. In a later analysis, hypergeometric tests were used to score TCR-TCR, TCR-HLA and TCR-CMV co-occurrence, with a repertoire-size bias correction applied to TCR pairs. In a later analysis, false discovery rates were estimated by permuting HLA or CMV assignments 20 times. In a later analysis, co-occurring TCRs were grouped using DBSCAN, and TCRdist sequence similarity was added for clustering within HLA-allele-positive subsets. Co-occurrence clustering excluded repertoires with fewer than 30,000 or more than 120,000 public chains, plus five with anomalous nucleotide sharing. Not all clones reach the TCRdb copy of this immuneACCESS table, which keeps in-frame sequences only. Checked studies attribute under half of the gap to unresolved V genes and leave the rest unexplained. The V and J calls and clone size are taken from that table; D and trimming were inferred from the DNA. This sample gives more than 95,000 clones in total; 75% to 80% of them show up just once. The ten largest clones represent about 5.3% of the sample.

Overall study results and their limits: In a later analysis, the rate of TCR association differed among HLA loci, with DRB1 alleles having the most associated TCRs and HLA-C alleles having the fewest. The 87-base-pair reads could not distinguish some IMGT-functional V segments, including TRBV6-2 and TRBV6-3, so those segments were excluded. According to a later analysis, most CMV-associated TCR beta chains appeared to be HLA-restricted, and the HLA associations seemed to be driven largely by CMV exposure. The study gave a list of about 160 TCR beta chains associated with cytomegalovirus. Linkage disequilibrium might explain the correlated functional status among segregating V segments, but an unknown experimental factor could not be ruled out. The earlier analysis of 450 to 700 of the donors excluded some 16 rarely observed V segments, including chromosome 9 orphons, because counts were too low. Most TCR sequences were observed very rarely across donors, whereas some public TCRs were present in many individuals. HLA typing was unavailable for some donors at each locus, so association tests used only the typed subset. When HLA alleles, especially DR and DQ, strongly co-occurred, TCR associations were difficult to assign to individual alleles. Compared with equally common non-associated chains, HLA-associated TCR beta chains in a later analysis were more clonally expanded and had lower generation probabilities. Sequencing depth was assumed to be roughly uniform across donors in the presence/absence analyses, though that assumption may not hold. According to a later genetic analysis, donors in an Asian-associated ancestry cluster had fewer N-insertions in productive TCRs than the roughly 670-donor mean. In vitro tests confirmed that three of the cytomegalovirus-associated TCR beta chains recognize cytomegalovirus antigens. In a later analysis, several top co-occurrence clusters were reported to appear linked to parvovirus B19, influenza, CMV and Epstein-Barr virus. Only TCR beta chains were sequenced in this cohort, and the absence of alpha or paired-chain data limited detectable features. The classifier was reported to diagnose cytomegalovirus status with high specificity and sensitivity in both the original cohort and the validation cohort. In an earlier analysis of more than 500 of the donors, most TCR beta V segments appeared in productive rearrangements about 87% or about 30% of the time, broadly matching IMGT annotations. A further reported finding was that TCR beta sequences accurately predicted the HLA-A and HLA-B alleles for most subjects in the first cohort. The authors suggested that the approach could potentially be extended to other disease states and immunological phenotypes. CMV serostatus was the only immune exposure information available for the cohort. A later genetic analysis associated a missense DCLRE1C variant with V-gene and J-gene trimming of TCR beta chains, and an independent cohort replicated the association. Specific HLA alleles were associated with over 15,000 TCR beta sequences at a false discovery rate of 0.05 in a later analysis. A cluster of highly shared sequence variants was judged likely to be a technical artifact of the sequencing pipeline.

This clone showed up just a few times. The clone's antigen remains unknown. Base qualities are not recorded, but no much larger clone differs from it by a single base. In total, fewer than 750 healthy bone marrow donors made up the cohort. Cohort members were all nominally healthy when sampled, although unrecorded immune exposures were likely present. The donor tested CMV seropositive and was one of the 289 seropositive cohort members. A peripheral blood sample was collected from each donor, and TCR beta sequencing was performed on peripheral blood mononuclear cells. The Qiagen DNeasy Blood Extraction Kit was used to extract genomic DNA from the blood cell samples. From the germline V gene, CDR1 is LGHNA and CDR2 is YSLEER. CDR3 length: 15 amino acids, cysteine to phenylalanine. Here the CDR3 DNA is all that survives: 45 bases in frame from base 1. Trimming removed 2 bases from V and 5 bases from J, leaving 15 bases between the germline ends.

This chain is built from TRBV4-3 and TRBJ2-5; TRBD2 is a weak D gene call, 5 bases matching. The clonotype was recovered from a man in his sixties in good health and CMV-seropositive. Sample: PBMCs. CDR3 sequence: CASSQKMEAAETQYF. The nucleotides are TGCGCCAGCAGCCAAAAAATGGAGGCCGCGGAGACCCAGTACTTC.